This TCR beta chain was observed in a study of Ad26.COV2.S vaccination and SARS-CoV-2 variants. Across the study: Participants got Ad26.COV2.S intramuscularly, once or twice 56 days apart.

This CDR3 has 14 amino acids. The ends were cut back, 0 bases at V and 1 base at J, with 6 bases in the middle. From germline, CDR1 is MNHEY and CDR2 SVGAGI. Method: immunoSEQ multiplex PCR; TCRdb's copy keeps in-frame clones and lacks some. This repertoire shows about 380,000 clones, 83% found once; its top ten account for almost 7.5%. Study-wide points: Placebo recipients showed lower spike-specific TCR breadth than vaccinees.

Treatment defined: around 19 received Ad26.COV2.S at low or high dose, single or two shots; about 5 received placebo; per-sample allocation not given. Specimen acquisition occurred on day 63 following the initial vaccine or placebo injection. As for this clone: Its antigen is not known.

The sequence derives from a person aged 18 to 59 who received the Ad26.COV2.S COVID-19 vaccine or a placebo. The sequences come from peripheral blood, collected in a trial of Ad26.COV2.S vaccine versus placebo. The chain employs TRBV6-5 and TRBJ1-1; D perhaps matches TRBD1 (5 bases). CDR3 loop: CASSYSGANTEAFF. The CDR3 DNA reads TGTGCCAGCAGTTACTCCGGGGCGAACACTGAAGCTTTCTTT.